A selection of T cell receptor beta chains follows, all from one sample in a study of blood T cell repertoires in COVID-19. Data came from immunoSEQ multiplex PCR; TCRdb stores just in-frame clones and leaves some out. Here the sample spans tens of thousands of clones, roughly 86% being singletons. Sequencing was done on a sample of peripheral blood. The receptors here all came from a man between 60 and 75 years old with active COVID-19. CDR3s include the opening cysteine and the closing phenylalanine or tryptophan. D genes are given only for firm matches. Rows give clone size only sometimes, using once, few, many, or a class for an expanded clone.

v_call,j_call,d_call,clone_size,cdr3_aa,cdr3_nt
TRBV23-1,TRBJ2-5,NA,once,CASSLALGETQYF,TGCGCCAGCAGTCTGGCTCTCGGGGAGACCCAGTACTTC
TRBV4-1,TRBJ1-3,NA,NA,CASSLAGNTIYF,TGCGCCAGCAGCCTAGCTGGAAACACCATATATTTT
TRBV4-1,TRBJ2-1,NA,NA,CASSPGQLSYNEQFF,TGCGCCAGCAGCCCAGGACAGCTCTCCTACAATGAGCAGTTCTTC
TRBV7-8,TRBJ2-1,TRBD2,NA,CASRLGLANEQFF,TGTGCCAGCAGACTCGGACTAGCCAATGAGCAGTTCTTC
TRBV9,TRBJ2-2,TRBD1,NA,CASSVRDRTNTGELFF,TGTGCCAGCAGCGTCCGGGACAGAACGAACACCGGGGAGCTGTTTTTT
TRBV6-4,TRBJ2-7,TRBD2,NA,CASSDSWGLAAPYEQYF,TGTGCCAGCAGTGACTCCTGGGGACTAGCGGCACCCTACGAGCAGTACTTC
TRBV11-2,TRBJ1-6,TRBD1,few,CASSSDRGMTPLHF,TGTGCCAGCAGCTCCGACAGGGGAATGACACCCCTCCACTTT
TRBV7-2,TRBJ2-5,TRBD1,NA,CASSSGQGETQYF,TGTGCCAGCAGCTCGGGACAGGGGGAGACCCAGTACTTC
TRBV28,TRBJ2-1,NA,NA,CASSPGTKRNEQFF,TGTGCCAGCAGCCCAGGGACAAAAAGAAATGAGCAGTTCTTC
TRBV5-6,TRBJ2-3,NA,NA,CASSSGDTQYF,TGTGCCAGCAGCTCCGGTGATACGCAGTATTTT
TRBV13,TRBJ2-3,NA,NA,CASSPSDPAGDTQYF,TGTGCCAGCAGCCCGAGCGATCCGGCGGGGGATACGCAGTATTTT
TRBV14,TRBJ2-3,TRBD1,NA,CASSPRTGRSDTQYF,TGTGCCAGCAGCCCACGGACAGGGCGATCAGATACGCAGTATTTT
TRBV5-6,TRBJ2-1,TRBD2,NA,CASSSGTSGDNEQFF,TGTGCCAGCAGCTCCGGGACTAGCGGGGACAATGAGCAGTTCTTC
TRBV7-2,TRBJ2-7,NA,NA,CASSSGRSAYEQYF,TGTGCCAGCAGCTCCGGGAGATCGGCCTACGAGCAGTACTTC
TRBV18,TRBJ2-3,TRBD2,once,CASSSGLAGSTDTQYF,TGTGCCAGCTCATCCGGACTAGCGGGATCAACAGATACGCAGTATTTT
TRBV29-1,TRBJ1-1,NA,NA,CSVEGGRYTEAFF,TGCAGCGTTGAAGGGGGCAGGTACACTGAAGCTTTCTTT
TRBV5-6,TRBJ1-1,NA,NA,CASSLILDMNTEAFF,TGTGCCAGCAGCCTTATCTTGGACATGAACACTGAAGCTTTCTTT
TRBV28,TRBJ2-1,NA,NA,CASSTPPVPPFF,TGTGCCAGCAGTACCCCGCCGGTCCCTCCGTTCTTC
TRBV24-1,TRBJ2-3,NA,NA,CATSLTGSTDTQYF,TGTGCCACCAGTCTAACAGGCAGCACAGATACGCAGTATTTT
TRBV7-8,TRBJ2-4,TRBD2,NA,CASSFGLAGSKNIQYF,TGTGCCAGCAGCTTCGGGCTAGCGGGATCAAAAAACATTCAGTACTTC
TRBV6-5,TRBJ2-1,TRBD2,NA,CASSSGLAGIGEQFF,TGTGCCAGCAGTTCCGGACTAGCGGGGATCGGGGAGCAGTTCTTC
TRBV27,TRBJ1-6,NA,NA,CASSLGYRAAPLHF,TGTGCCAGCAGCCTAGGATACAGGGCTGCGCCCCTCCACTTT
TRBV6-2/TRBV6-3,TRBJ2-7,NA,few,CASSYRGIVEQYF,TGTGCCAGCAGTTACAGGGGCATTGTCGAGCAGTACTTC
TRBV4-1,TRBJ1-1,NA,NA,CASSQVSGAEAFF,TGCGCCAGCAGCCAAGTTTCAGGGGCAGAAGCTTTCTTT
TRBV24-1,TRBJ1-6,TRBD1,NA,CATSDFRFRQGNNSPLHF,TGTGCCACCAGTGATTTTCGCTTCCGACAGGGAAATAATTCACCCCTCCACTTT
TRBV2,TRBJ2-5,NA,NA,CASSSANKETQYF,TGTGCCAGCAGTAGTGCCAACAAAGAGACCCAGTACTTC
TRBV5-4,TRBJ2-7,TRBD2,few,CASRLAGGLREQYF,TGTGCCAGCCGACTAGCGGGAGGCCTCCGCGAGCAGTACTTC
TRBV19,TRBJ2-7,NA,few,CASSSLQGSSYEQYF,TGTGCCAGTAGTTCGTTGCAGGGGTCGTCCTACGAGCAGTACTTC
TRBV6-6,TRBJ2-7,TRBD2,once,CASSSAGGAGAYEQYF,TGTGCCAGCAGTTCTGCCGGGGGAGCGGGGGCCTACGAGCAGTACTTC
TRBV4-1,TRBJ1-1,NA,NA,CASSQEETDTNTEAFF,TGCGCCAGCAGCCAAGAGGAAACGGACACGAACACTGAAGCTTTCTTT
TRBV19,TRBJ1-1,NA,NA,CASSSVWGEEAFF,TGTGCCAGTAGCTCGGTATGGGGGGAAGAAGCTTTCTTT
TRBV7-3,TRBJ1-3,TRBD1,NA,CASSIGQGSGNTIYF,TGTGCCAGCAGCATAGGACAGGGCTCTGGAAACACCATATATTTT
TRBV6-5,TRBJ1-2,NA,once,CATRNPGDYGYTF,TGTGCCACCCGGAACCCAGGGGACTATGGCTACACCTTC
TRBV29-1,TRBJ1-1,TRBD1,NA,CSVNRQGYLNTEAFF,TGCAGCGTGAACCGACAGGGGTACCTGAACACTGAAGCTTTCTTT
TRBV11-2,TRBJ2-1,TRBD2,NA,CASSFTRGLASEQFF,TGTGCCAGCAGCTTTACACGGGGACTAGCATCTGAGCAGTTCTTC
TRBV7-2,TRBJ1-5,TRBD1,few,CASSLRTGGNQPQHF,TGTGCCAGCAGCTTACGGACAGGAGGCAATCAGCCCCAGCATTTT
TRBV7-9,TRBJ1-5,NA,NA,CASPGGGVSNQPQHF,TGTGCCAGCCCAGGCGGGGGAGTGAGCAATCAGCCCCAGCATTTT
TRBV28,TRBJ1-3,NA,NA,CASSLVQSSGNTIYF,TGTGCCAGCAGTTTGGTCCAGTCCTCTGGAAACACCATATATTTT
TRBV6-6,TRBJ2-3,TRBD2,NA,CASNRGDTDTQYF,TGTGCCAGTAATCGGGGGGACACAGATACGCAGTATTTT
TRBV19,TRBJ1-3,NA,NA,CASSIGASGKGNTIYF,TGTGCCAGTAGTATAGGGGCCAGCGGAAAAGGAAACACCATATATTTT
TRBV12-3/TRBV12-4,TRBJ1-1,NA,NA,CASSFLPGTEAFF,TGTGCCAGCAGTTTCTTGCCCGGCACTGAAGCTTTCTTT
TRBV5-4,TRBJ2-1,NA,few,CASNSTGRGRDYNEQFF,TGTGCCAGCAACTCGACCGGCCGGGGAAGGGACTACAATGAGCAGTTCTTC
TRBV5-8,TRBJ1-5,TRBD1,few,CASSLSPGQVIPIGNQPQHF,TGTGCCAGCAGCTTGAGTCCGGGACAGGTGATACCGATTGGCAATCAGCCCCAGCATTTT
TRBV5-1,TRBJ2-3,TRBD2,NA,CASSPMSGRGTDTQYF,TGCGCCAGCAGCCCCATGAGCGGGAGGGGCACAGATACGCAGTATTTT
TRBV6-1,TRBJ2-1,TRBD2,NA,CASSDLAGGPPYNEQFF,TGTGCCAGCAGTGACCTAGCGGGAGGGCCGCCCTACAATGAGCAGTTCTTC
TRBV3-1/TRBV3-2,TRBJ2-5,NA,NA,CASSPAATTQYF,TGTGCCAGCAGCCCTGCGGCGACGACCCAGTACTTC
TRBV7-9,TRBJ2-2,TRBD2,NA,CASSLVLAGGHGELFF,TGTGCCAGCAGCTTGGTCCTAGCGGGAGGCCACGGGGAGCTGTTTTTT
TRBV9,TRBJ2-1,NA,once,CASSVQRAIPNEQFF,TGTGCCAGCAGCGTCCAGCGGGCTATCCCTAATGAGCAGTTCTTC
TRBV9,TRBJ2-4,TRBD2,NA,CASSRDYLAKNIQYF,TGTGCCAGCAGCCGGGACTATTTGGCCAAAAACATTCAGTACTTC
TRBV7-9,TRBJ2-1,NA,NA,CASSLHLSVTTKRHNEQFF,TGTGCCAGCAGCTTACACTTGAGCGTGACTACAAAGAGACACAATGAGCAGTTCTTC
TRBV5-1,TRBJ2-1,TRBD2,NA,CASSFASGTNEQFF,TGCGCCAGCAGCTTTGCTAGCGGGACTAATGAGCAGTTCTTC
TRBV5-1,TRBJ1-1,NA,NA,CASSLRVTEVNTEAFF,TGCGCCAGCAGCTTGCGGGTAACGGAGGTGAACACTGAAGCTTTCTTT